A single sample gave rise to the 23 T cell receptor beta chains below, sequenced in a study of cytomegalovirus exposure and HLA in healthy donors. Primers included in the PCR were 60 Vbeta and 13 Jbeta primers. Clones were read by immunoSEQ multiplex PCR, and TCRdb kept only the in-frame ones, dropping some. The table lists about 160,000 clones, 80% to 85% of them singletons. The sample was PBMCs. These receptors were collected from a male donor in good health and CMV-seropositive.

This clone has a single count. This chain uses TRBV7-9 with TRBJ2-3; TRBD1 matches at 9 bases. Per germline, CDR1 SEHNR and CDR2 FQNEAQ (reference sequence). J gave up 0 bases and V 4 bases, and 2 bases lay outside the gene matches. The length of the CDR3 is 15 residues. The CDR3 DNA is TGTGCCAGCAGCTCCGGGACAGGGAGCACAGATACGCAGTATTTT. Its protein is CASSSGTGSTDTQYF.

This CDR3 reads CASSGTGDFGYTF. CDR3 bases: TGTGCCAGCAGTGGGACAGGCGACTTCGGCTACACCTTC. The V and J genes are TRBV2 and TRBJ1-2, with 7 positions matching TRBD1. Germline trimming cut 4 bases from V and 8 bases from J; bases unmatched to any gene: 7. This CDR3 is 13 amino acids long. Germline V lookup: CDR1 SNHLY, CDR2 FYNNEI.

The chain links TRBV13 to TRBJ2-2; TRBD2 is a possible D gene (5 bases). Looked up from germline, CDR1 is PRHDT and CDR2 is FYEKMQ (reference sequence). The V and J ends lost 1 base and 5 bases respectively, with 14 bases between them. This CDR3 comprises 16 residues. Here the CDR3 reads CASSLVSGARTGELFF. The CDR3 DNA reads TGTGCCAGCAGCTTAGTAAGCGGAGCCCGTACCGGGGAGCTGTTTTTT. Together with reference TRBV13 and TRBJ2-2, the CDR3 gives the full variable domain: AAGVIQSPRHLIKEKRETATLKCYPIPRHDTVYWYQQGPGQDPQFLISFYEKMQSDKGSIPDRFSAQQFSDYHSELNMSSLELGDSALYFCASSLVSGARTGELFFGEGSRLTVL.

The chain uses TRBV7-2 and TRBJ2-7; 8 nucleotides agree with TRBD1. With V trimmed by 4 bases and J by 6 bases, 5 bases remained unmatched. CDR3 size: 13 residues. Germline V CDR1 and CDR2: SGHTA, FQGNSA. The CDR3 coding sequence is TGTGCCAGCAGCTCCTGGACAGGGATCGAGCAGTACTTC. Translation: CASSSWTGIEQYF. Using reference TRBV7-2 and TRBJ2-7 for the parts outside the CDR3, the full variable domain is GAGVSQSPSNKVTEKGKDVELRCDPISGHTALYWYRQSLGQGLEFLIYFQGNSAPDKSGLPSDRFSAERTGGSVSTLTIQRTQQEDSAVYLCASSSWTGIEQYFGPGTRLTVT.

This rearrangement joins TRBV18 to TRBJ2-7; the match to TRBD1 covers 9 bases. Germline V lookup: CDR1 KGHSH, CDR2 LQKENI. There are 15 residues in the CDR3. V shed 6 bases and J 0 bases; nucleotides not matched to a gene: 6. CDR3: CASSPGQGYSYEQYF. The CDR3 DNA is TGTGCCAGCTCCCCGGGACAGGGATACTCCTACGAGCAGTACTTC.

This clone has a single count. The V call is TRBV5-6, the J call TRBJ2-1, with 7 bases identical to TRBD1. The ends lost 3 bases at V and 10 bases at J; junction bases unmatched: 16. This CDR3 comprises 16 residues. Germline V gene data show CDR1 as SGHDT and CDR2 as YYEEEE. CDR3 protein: CASSSGQRFRLGEQFF. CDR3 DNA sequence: TGTGCCAGCAGCTCGGGACAGAGGTTCCGGTTGGGGGAGCAGTTCTTC.

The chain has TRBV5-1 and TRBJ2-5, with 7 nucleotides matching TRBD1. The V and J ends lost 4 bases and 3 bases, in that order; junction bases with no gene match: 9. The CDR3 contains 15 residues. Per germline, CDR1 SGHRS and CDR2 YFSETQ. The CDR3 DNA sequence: TGCGCCAGCAGCATCCCGGGACAGAAAAAAGAGACCCAGTACTTC. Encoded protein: CASSIPGQKKETQYF.

The CDR3 coding sequence is TGTGCCAGCAGTCACGACCCCCTAGAGGACTATGGCTACACCTTC. It translates to CASSHDPLEDYGYTF. The chain carries TRBV6-6 and TRBJ1-2; D gene ambiguous. Per the germline V gene, CDR1 is MNHNY and CDR2 is SVGAGI (reference sequence). The CDR3 has 15 residues. Deletions cut 5 bases from V and 3 bases from J, with 16 bases between.

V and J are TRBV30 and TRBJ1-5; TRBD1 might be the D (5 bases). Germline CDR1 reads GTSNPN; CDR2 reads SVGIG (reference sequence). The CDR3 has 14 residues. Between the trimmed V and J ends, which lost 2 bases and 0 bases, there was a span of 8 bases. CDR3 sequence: CAWSRQHSNQPQHF. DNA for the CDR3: TGTGCCTGGAGTCGACAGCATAGCAATCAGCCCCAGCATTTT.

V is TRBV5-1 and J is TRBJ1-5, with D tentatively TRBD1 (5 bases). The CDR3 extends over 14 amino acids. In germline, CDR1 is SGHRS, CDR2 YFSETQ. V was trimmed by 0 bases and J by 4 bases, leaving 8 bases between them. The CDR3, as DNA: TGCGCCAGCAGCTTGGAGGCAGGGAATCAGCCCCAGCATTTT. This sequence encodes CASSLEAGNQPQHF. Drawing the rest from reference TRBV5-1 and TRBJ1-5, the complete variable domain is KAGVTQTPRYLIKTRGQQVTLSCSPISGHRSVSWYQQTPGQGLQFLFEYFSETQRNKGNFPGRFSGRQFSNSRSEMNVSTLELGDSALYLCASSLEAGNQPQHFGDGTRLSIL.

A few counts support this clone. The CDR3 DNA follows: TGCGCCAGCAGCCAAGATGGACAGGGGGGCTATGGCTACACCTTC. Amino acids: CASSQDGQGGYGYTF. The chain employs TRBV4-3 and TRBJ1-2, with 10 bases matching TRBD1. This CDR3 has 15 residues. V trimming: 0 bases; J trimming: 4 bases; junction bases outside the gene matches: 2. Germline values: CDR1 LGHNA, CDR2 YSLEER.

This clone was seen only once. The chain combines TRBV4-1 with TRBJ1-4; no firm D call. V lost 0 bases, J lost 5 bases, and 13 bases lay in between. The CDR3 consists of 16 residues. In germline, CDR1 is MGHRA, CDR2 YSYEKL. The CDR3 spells CASSQDSAGENEKLFF. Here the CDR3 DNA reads TGCGCCAGCAGCCAAGATTCGGCGGGAGAGAATGAAAAACTGTTTTTT.

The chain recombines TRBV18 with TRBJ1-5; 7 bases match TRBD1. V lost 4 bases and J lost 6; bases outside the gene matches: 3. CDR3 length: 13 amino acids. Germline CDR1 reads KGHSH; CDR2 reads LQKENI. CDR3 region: CASSRDRAQPQHF. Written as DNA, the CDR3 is TGTGCCAGCTCACGAGACAGGGCTCAGCCCCAGCATTTT.

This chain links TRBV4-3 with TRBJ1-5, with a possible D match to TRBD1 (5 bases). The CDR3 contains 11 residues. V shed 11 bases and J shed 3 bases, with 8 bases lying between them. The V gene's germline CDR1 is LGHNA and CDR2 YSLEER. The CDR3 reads CAQGLNQPQHF. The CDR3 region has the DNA TGCGCCCAGGGCCTCAATCAGCCCCAGCATTTT.

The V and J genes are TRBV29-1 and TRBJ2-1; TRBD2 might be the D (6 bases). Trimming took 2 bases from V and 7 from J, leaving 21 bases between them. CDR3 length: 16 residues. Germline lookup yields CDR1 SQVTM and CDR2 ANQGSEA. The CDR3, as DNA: TGCAGCGTTGAATTGGGCGGGAATAAATGGGGTAATGAGCAGTTCTTC. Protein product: CSVELGGNKWGNEQFF.

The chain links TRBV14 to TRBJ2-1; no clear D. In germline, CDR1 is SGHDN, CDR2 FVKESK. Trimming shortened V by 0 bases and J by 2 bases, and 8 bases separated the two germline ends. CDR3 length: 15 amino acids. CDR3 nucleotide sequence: TGTGCCAGCAGCCAAGATGGGCTACCCTACAATGAGCAGTTCTTC. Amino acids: CASSQDGLPYNEQFF.

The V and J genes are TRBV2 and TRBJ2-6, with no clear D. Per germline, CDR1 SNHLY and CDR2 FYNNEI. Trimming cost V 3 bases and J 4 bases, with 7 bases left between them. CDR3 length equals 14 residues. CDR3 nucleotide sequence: TGTGCCAGCAGTGACCCACAGGGGGCCAACGTCCTGACTTTC. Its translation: CASSDPQGANVLTF.

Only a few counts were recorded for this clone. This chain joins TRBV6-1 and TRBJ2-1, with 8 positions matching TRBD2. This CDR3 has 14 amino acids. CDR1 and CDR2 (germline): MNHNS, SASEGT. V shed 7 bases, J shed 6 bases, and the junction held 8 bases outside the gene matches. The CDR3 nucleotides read TGTGCCAGCATCTCCGGGGGGGCCCCCAATGAGCAGTTCTTC. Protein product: CASISGGAPNEQFF.

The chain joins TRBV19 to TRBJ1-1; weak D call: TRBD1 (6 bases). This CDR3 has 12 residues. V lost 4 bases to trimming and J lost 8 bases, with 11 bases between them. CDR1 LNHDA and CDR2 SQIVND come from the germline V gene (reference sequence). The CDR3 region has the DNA TGTGCCAGTAGTACCACAGGGCTCGAAGCTTTCTTT. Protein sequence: CASSTTGLEAFF.

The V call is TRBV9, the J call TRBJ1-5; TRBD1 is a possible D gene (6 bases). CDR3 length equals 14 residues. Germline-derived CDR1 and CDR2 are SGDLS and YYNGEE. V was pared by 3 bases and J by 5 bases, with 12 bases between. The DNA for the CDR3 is TGTGCCAGCAGCGCACAGGGTACTTATCAGCCCCAGCATTTT. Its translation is CASSAQGTYQPQHF.

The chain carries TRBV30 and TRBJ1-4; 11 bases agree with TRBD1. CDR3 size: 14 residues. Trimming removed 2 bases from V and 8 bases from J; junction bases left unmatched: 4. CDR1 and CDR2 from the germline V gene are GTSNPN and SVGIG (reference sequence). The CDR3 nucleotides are TGTGCCTGGAGTCGGACAGGGGGCAGCGAAAAACTGTTTTTT. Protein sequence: CAWSRTGGSEKLFF.

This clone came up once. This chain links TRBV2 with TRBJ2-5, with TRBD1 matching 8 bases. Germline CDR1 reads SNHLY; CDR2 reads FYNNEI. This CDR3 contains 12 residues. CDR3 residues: CATDRGQETQYF. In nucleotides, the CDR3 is TGTGCTACCGACAGGGGACAAGAGACCCAGTACTTC.

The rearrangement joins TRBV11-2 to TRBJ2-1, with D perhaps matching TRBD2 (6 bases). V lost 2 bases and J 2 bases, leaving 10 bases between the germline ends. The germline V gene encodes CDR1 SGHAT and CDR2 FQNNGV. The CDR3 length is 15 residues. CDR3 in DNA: TGTGCCAGCAGCTTACGGGGGAGTACCTACAATGAGCAGTTCTTC. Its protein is CASSLRGSTYNEQFF.